The rows below give T cell receptor beta chains drawn from one sample of a study of identical twins. TCRdb used MiXCR to reprocess the 5' RACE reads, holding one entry per CDR3 protein. The table lists hundreds of thousands of distinct CDR3 sequences, 21% of them singletons. The same sample was also studied in work on T cells expressing NK-cell markers.

The sequencing sample was made of PBMCs. These receptors were collected from a woman in her late teens or twenties in good health. The CDR3 runs from the conserved cysteine through the conserved F or W. The D gene is left open where the match is weak. For some rows the clone size is stated as once, few or many, or as a class when expanded; others skip it.

len	abundance	v_gene	d_gene	j_gene	CDR3nt	CDR3aa
13	few	TRBV9	NA	TRBJ1-6	TGTGCCAGCAGCGCCGGACTCAATTCACCCCTCCACTTT	CASSAGLNSPLHF
16	NA	TRBV7-2	TRBD2	TRBJ2-7	TGTGCCAGCAGCCCCCGGGACGGGAGGGGCTCCTACGAGCAGTACTTC	CASSPRDGRGSYEQYF
16	NA	TRBV7-6	TRBD2	TRBJ2-3	TGTGCCAGCAGCTCCCGGCCAGCGGGACGGGCAGATACGCAGTATTTT	CASSSRPAGRADTQYF
13	NA	TRBV20-1	NA	TRBJ2-5	TGCAGTGCTAGTGGTAGGGCCGAAGAGACCCAGTACTTC	CSASGRAEETQYF
15	NA	TRBV6-1	TRBD2	TRBJ2-7	TGTGCCAGCGGGGGGGACGGGATCCCAACCTACGAGCAGTACTTC	CASGGDGIPTYEQYF
15	NA	TRBV3-1	TRBD1	TRBJ2-5	TGTGCCAGCAGCCCGGGGACAGGCCACCAAGAGACCCAGTACTTC	CASSPGTGHQETQYF
15	few	TRBV20-1	NA	TRBJ2-5	TGCAGTGCTAGTGTCCGGGACCGAAGAGGGGAGACCCAGTACTTC	CSASVRDRRGETQYF
12	many	TRBV7-2	NA	TRBJ1-2	TGTGCCAGCAGCTTAGCCTACGTAGGCTACACCTTC	CASSLAYVGYTF
15	NA	TRBV7-9	NA	TRBJ2-3	TGTGCCAGCAGCTTAATCGGGGGAATCACAGATACGCAGTATTTT	CASSLIGGITDTQYF
13	many	TRBV29-1	NA	TRBJ2-2	TGCAGCGTAGGACCTATGCACGCCGGGGAGCTGTTTTTT	CSVGPMHAGELFF
12	NA	TRBV7-9	NA	TRBJ2-1	TGTGCCAGCAGCCTCACGGGTCGATTGCAGTTCTTC	CASSLTGRLQFF
19	NA	TRBV7-2	NA	TRBJ2-1	TGTGCCAGCAGCTTACCCGCTAAATTGAGGGACATATCCTACAATGAGCAGTTCTTC	CASSLPAKLRDISYNEQFF
13	NA	TRBV7-9	NA	TRBJ1-2	TGTGCCAGCAGCCCTGGAGGGTATCTTGGCTACACCTTC	CASSPGGYLGYTF
16	NA	TRBV12-3/TRBV12-4	NA	TRBJ2-3	TGTGCCAGCAGTTTCCACGGGGGCCCTAGCACAGATACGCAGTATTTT	CASSFHGGPSTDTQYF
15	NA	TRBV6-5	TRBD2	TRBJ2-2	TGTGCCAGCAGTTCGGGCGGGGGGTACACCGGGGAGCTGTTTTTT	CASSSGGGYTGELFF
15	NA	TRBV4-3	TRBD2	TRBJ2-7	TGCGCCAGCAGCCAGTTAGCGGGAGGGGGCTACGAGCAGTACTTC	CASSQLAGGGYEQYF
14	NA	TRBV27	NA	TRBJ2-1	TGTGCCAGCAGTTTACAGGAGATAGGCAATGAGCAGTTCTTC	CASSLQEIGNEQFF
16	NA	TRBV7-6	NA	TRBJ2-3	TGTGCCAGCAGCTTAGCACAGGACCTACCCACAGATACGCAGTATTTT	CASSLAQDLPTDTQYF
10	few	TRBV29-1	NA	TRBJ2-7	TGCAGCGCGGTGGTGGACGAGCAGTACTTC	CSAVVDEQYF
15	NA	TRBV6-5	NA	TRBJ2-6	TGTGCCAGCAGTTACGGTGAGGACGGGGCCAACGTCCTGACTTTC	CASSYGEDGANVLTF
13	few	TRBV20-1	NA	TRBJ2-7	TGCAGTGCTAGAGGACTAGATCTCGACGAGCAGTACTTC	CSARGLDLDEQYF
15	NA	TRBV7-9	NA	TRBJ2-3	TGTGCCAGCAGCCCCAGCTCCATGGCCCGGGACGCGCAGTATTTT	CASSPSSMARDAQYF
14	NA	TRBV9	NA	TRBJ1-1	TGTGCCAGCAGCGCCGGACGGATGAACACTGAAGCTTTCTTT	CASSAGRMNTEAFF
13	once	TRBV7-8	TRBD2	TRBJ2-1	TGTGCCAGCAGAATAGCGGGAGGACATGAGCAGTTCTTC	CASRIAGGHEQFF
11	many	TRBV12-3/TRBV12-4	TRBD1	TRBJ1-5	TGTGCCAGCAGTTGGGGGGACAGGGTAAATTTT	CASSWGDRVNF
12	many	TRBV29-1	NA	TRBJ1-1	TGCAGCGCCACGACAGCGAACACTGAAGCTTTCTTT	CSATTANTEAFF
13	NA	TRBV29-1	NA	TRBJ2-2	TGCAGCGTTGTACGCATTGGCACCGGGGAGCTGTTTTTT	CSVVRIGTGELFF
13	NA	TRBV29-1	NA	TRBJ2-5	TGCAGCGTTGAAGACGGACAACCGGGGACCCAGTACTTC	CSVEDGQPGTQYF
13	few	TRBV29-1	NA	TRBJ2-3	TGCAGCGGTGCTTACACTCGCACAGATACGCAGTATTTT	CSGAYTRTDTQYF
10	few	TRBV6-2/TRBV6-3	NA	TRBJ1-1	TGTGCCAGCCGGGGGGCTGAAGCTTTCTTT	CASRGAEAFF
13	NA	TRBV20-1	NA	TRBJ1-2	TGCAGTGCTAGTCAGCAAAAGGGGGGAGGCTACACCTTC	CSASQQKGGGYTF
14	NA	TRBV11-3	NA	TRBJ1-2	TGTGCCAGCAGCTCCCCCAAGGGCGCCTATGGCTACACCTTC	CASSSPKGAYGYTF
17	NA	TRBV4-3	TRBD2	TRBJ2-7	TGCGCCAGCAGCCGACTAGCGGGAGGGTTCTCAGTCTACGAGCAGTACTTC	CASSRLAGGFSVYEQYF
14	NA	TRBV27	NA	TRBJ1-6	TGTGCCAGCAGCACCTTGGGAGGGGATTCACCCCTCCACTTT	CASSTLGGDSPLHF
14	once	TRBV18	NA	TRBJ2-2	TGTGCCAGCTCACCTAACGCGAACACCGGGGAGCTGTTTTTT	CASSPNANTGELFF
13	NA	TRBV7-6	NA	TRBJ1-1	TGTGCCAGCAGCTTTCTTCAAAGGGCTGAAGCTTTCTTT	CASSFLQRAEAFF
13	NA	TRBV20-1	NA	TRBJ1-1	TGCAGTGTTGGGGGGCAGGCGGGGACTGAAGCTTTCTTT	CSVGGQAGTEAFF
11	many	TRBV20-1	NA	TRBJ2-7	TGCAGTGCTACCGAGGGCGGCGAGCAGTACTTC	CSATEGGEQYF
14	NA	TRBV20-1	TRBD2	TRBJ2-1	TGCAGTGCTAGTTTGGCCCTAGCGGACAATGAGCAGTTCTTC	CSASLALADNEQFF
17	many	TRBV5-1	TRBD2	TRBJ2-1	TGCGCCAGCAGCCCCCGACTAGCGGGGGGCTCCTACAATGAGCAGTTCTTC	CASSPRLAGGSYNEQFF
14	NA	TRBV25-1	TRBD2	TRBJ2-4	TGTGCCAGCAGTGGTAGCGGGGGAAAAAACATTCAGTACTTC	CASSGSGGKNIQYF
15	NA	TRBV10-1	TRBD1	TRBJ2-3	TGCGCCAGCAGTCAACAGGGGGTTGATACAGATACGCAGTATTTT	CASSQQGVDTDTQYF
14	NA	TRBV7-2	NA	TRBJ2-7	TGTGCCAGCAGCTACTACGGTGGGGGGTTGGAGCAGTACTTC	CASSYYGGGLEQYF
15	many	TRBV6-1	NA	TRBJ1-6	TGTGCCAGCAGTGAACTGGGGACCGGGGAGTCACCCCTCCACTTT	CASSELGTGESPLHF
14	few	TRBV5-1	NA	TRBJ2-7	TGCGCCAGCAGCTCCACAGGGACCTCCTACGAGCAGTACTTC	CASSSTGTSYEQYF
18	many	TRBV5-1	TRBD1	TRBJ2-5	TGCGCCAGCAGCTTGGGCTCTCTCCTCAGGGGGCCACGAGAGACCCAGTACTTC	CASSLGSLLRGPRETQYF
16	few	TRBV20-1	TRBD2	TRBJ2-1	TGCAGTGCTAGATCCCCTAGCGGGAGATGGTACAATGAGCAGTTCTTC	CSARSPSGRWYNEQFF
12	many	TRBV29-1	NA	TRBJ1-1	TGCAGCCTCTCGGACAGGAACACTGAAGCTTTCTTT	CSLSDRNTEAFF
14	NA	TRBV10-3	NA	TRBJ2-3	TGTGCCATCAGAGAGACAGACCGAGGCGATACGCAGTATTTT	CAIRETDRGDTQYF
16	few	TRBV7-9	NA	TRBJ2-1	TGTGCCAGCAGCTCGAACTTGGGGAGCTCCTACAATGAGCAGTTCTTC	CASSSNLGSSYNEQFF
14	many	TRBV12-3/TRBV12-4	NA	TRBJ2-3	TGTGCCAGCAGTTTAATGAGGGGCACAGATACGCAGTATTTT	CASSLMRGTDTQYF
15	NA	TRBV5-5	TRBD2	TRBJ2-2	TGTGCCAGCAGCTCGAGCGGGAGGAACACCGGGGAGCTGTTTTTT	CASSSSGRNTGELFF
16	many	TRBV12-3/TRBV12-4	TRBD1	TRBJ2-1	TGTGCCAGCAGTTTCCCGGGACAGGGGGGTATCAATGAGCAGTTCTTC	CASSFPGQGGINEQFF
16	NA	TRBV7-9	TRBD1	TRBJ1-3	TGTGCCACTGCCCTAGGGGGCCCTCTCTCTGGAAACACCATATATTTT	CATALGGPLSGNTIYF
17	few	TRBV5-1	TRBD2	TRBJ2-1	TGCGCCAGCAGCTTGAGGCGTGGCGGGGGCTCCTACAATGAGCAGTTCTTC	CASSLRRGGGSYNEQFF